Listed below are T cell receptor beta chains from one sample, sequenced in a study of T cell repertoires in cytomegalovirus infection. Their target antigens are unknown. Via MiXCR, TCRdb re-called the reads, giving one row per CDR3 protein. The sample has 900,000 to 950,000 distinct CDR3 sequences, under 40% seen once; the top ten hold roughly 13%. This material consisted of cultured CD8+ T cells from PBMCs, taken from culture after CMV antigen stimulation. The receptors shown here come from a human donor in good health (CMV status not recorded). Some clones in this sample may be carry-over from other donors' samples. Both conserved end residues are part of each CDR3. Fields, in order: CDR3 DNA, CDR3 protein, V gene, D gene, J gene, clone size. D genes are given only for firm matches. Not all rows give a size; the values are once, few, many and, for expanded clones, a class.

DNA: TGCGCCAGCAGCCAAGGCAGGACGGTAGCTTTCTTT
CDR3: CASSQGRTVAFF
V: TRBV4-1
D: -
J: TRBJ1-1
size: -

DNA: TGTGCCAGCAGTTTGGGGACAGGGCGGTTCAATGAGCAGTTCTTC
CDR3: CASSLGTGRFNEQFF
V: TRBV27
D: TRBD1
J: TRBJ2-1
size: few

DNA: TGTGCCAGCAAAGGGGGGAGCAATCAGCCCCAGCATTTT
CDR3: CASKGGSNQPQHF
V: TRBV7-9
D: -
J: TRBJ1-5
size: few

DNA: TGTGCTAGTGGACAGGCGCAAGTGACCCAGTACTTC
CDR3: CASGQAQVTQYF
V: TRBV12-5
D: -
J: TRBJ2-5
size: -

DNA: TGTGCCAGCAGTCCCAGGGACAAGGGGACTGAAGCTTTCTTT
CDR3: CASSPRDKGTEAFF
V: TRBV12-3/TRBV12-4
D: -
J: TRBJ1-1
size: -

DNA: TGTGCCAGCAGCTTAGCTGGAGGAGGGAACACTGAAGCTTTCTTT
CDR3: CASSLAGGGNTEAFF
V: TRBV12-3/TRBV12-4
D: -
J: TRBJ1-1
size: many

DNA: TGTGCCACCAGCAGAGAATATGGAGGCGGAGCCTACGAGCAGTACTTC
CDR3: CATSREYGGGAYEQYF
V: TRBV15
D: -
J: TRBJ2-7
size: few

DNA: TGTGCCACACCCGGACAGGGGAACACCGGGGAGCTGTTTTTT
CDR3: CATPGQGNTGELFF
V: TRBV6-1
D: TRBD1
J: TRBJ2-2
size: few

DNA: TGTGCCAGCAGAATGGGCGCGACTCGGAGTCCTCTTAACTATGGCTACACCTTC
CDR3: CASRMGATRSPLNYGYTF
V: TRBV4-2
D: -
J: TRBJ1-2
size: few

DNA: TGTGCCAGCAGCCAATCGGGACAGCGTCTTCAAGAGACCCAGTACTTC
CDR3: CASSQSGQRLQETQYF
V: TRBV5-6
D: TRBD1
J: TRBJ2-5
size: -

DNA: TGTGCCAGCAGCCAAGTTCCAGATACGCTGTATTTT
CDR3: CASSQVPDTLYF
V: TRBV14
D: -
J: TRBJ2-3
size: -

DNA: TGCGCCAGCAGCCAAGTGCCGAACACTGAAGCTTTCTTT
CDR3: CASSQVPNTEAFF
V: TRBV4-1
D: -
J: TRBJ1-1
size: -

DNA: TGTGCCAGCAGCGACGGCCCTAAAGAGACCCAGTACTTC
CDR3: CASSDGPKETQYF
V: TRBV7-9
D: -
J: TRBJ2-5
size: -

DNA: TGTGCCAGCAGCCCCCTCGGGGGGGAGGGGACTGAAGCTTTCTTT
CDR3: CASSPLGGEGTEAFF
V: TRBV7-3
D: -
J: TRBJ1-1
size: -

DNA: TGTGCCAGCAGCTTCGACCTGAACACTGAAGCTTTCTTT
CDR3: CASSFDLNTEAFF
V: TRBV7-6
D: -
J: TRBJ1-1
size: few

DNA: TGTGCCAGCAGAGGAGAAAAGGGACAGAGGTTGACTAACACCGGGGAGCTGTTTTTT
CDR3: CASRGEKGQRLTNTGELFF
V: TRBV2
D: TRBD1
J: TRBJ2-2
size: -